This T cell receptor beta chain was observed in a study of T cell repertoires in cytomegalovirus infection. About the research overall: Public TCR beta signature analysis indicated the presence of both CMV infection and matching HLA type. Study outcomes and limitations: Predominance within the ex vivo response was attributable to HLA-C-restricted CMV-specific TCR beta clonotypes. There were carriers of CMV plus the relevant HLA, and cumulative public TCR beta family frequency identified them.

To note about this clonotype: No antigen is known for it.

The CDR3 covers 12 residues. The germline CDR1 and CDR2 sequences are SEHNR and FQNEAQ (reference sequence). With 6 bases removed from V and 3 bases from J, the gap between germline ends came to 8 bases. A single record per CDR3 protein comes from TCRdb applying MiXCR to the reads. Of about 130,000 distinct CDR3 sequences listed, almost 9% are singletons. Sequenced sample: PBMCs. The receptor was derived from a human donor in good health (CMV status not recorded). Some clones in this sample may be carry-over from other donors' samples. The chain carries TRBV7-9 and TRBJ2-5, with D possibly TRBD1 on 5 matching bases. The CDR3 loop is CASRGLEETQYF. The DNA of the CDR3 is TGTGCCAGCAGGGGGCTCGAAGAGACCCAGTACTTC.